The clone carrying this T cell receptor beta chain turned up a few times. Its antigen is not known. The source of the sample is a study of metastatic and nonmetastatic thyroid tumors. Original methodology: To classify distant metastasis in papillary thyroid cancer, a model was built from CDR3 differences across clinicopathological groups. With MiXCR, TCRdb called clones anew from the PCR reads. TCRdb assigned the V and J calls; the authors' analysis was not used. There are roughly 70,000 clones in the sample; less than 20% occur only once, and 9.5% to 15% lies in the top ten. Prior to thyroid surgery, none of the patients had received any treatment. Study outcomes and limitations: Within blood and tumor, benign nodules reportedly had significantly lower TCR beta diversity than malignant thyroid tumors did.

This sequence was found in a female donor with papillary thyroid cancer or a benign thyroid nodule (not recorded which). Some clones in this sample may be carry-over from other donors' samples. Sample: blood.

DNA of the CDR3: TGTGCCACCAGTACTTCTCCGTACAATGAGCAGTTCTTC. This sequence encodes CATSTSPYNEQFF. The rearrangement joins TRBV15 to TRBJ2-1; D uncertain. Per the germline V gene, CDR1 is LNHNV and CDR2 is YYDKDF (reference sequence). The CDR3 has 13 amino acids. With 6 bases removed from V and 4 bases from J, the gap between germline ends came to 10 bases.